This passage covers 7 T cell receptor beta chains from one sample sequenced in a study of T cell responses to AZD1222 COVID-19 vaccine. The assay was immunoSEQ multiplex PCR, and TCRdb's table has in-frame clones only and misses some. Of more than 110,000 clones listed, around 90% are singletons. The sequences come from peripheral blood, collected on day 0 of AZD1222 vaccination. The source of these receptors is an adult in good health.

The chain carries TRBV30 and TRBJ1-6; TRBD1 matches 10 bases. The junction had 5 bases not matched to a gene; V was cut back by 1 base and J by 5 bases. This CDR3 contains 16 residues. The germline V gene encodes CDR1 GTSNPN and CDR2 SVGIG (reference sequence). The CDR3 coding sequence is TGTGCCTGGAGTGCCCCGGACAGGGGGAATAATTCACCCCTCCACTTT. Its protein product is CAWSAPDRGNNSPLHF.

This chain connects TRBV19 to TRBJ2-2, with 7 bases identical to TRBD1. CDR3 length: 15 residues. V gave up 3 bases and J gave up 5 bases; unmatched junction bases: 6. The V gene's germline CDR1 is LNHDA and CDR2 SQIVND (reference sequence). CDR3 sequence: CASSIPGQITGELFF. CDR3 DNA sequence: TGTGCCAGTAGTATCCCGGGACAGATTACCGGGGAGCTGTTTTTT.

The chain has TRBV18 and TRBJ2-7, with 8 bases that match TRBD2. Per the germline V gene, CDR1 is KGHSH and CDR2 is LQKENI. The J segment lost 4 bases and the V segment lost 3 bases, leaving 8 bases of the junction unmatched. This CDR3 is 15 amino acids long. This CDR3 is CASSPFREGRYEQYF. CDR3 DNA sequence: TGTGCCAGCTCACCCTTTCGGGAGGGCCGTTACGAGCAGTACTTC.

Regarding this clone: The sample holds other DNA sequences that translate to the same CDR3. CDR3 coding DNA: TGTGCCAGCAGTTTAGCAGGGAACACTGAAGCTTTCTTT. Translation: CASSLAGNTEAFF. The chain employs TRBV28 and TRBJ1-1; no clear D gene. This CDR3 region has 13 residues. CDR1 is MDHEN and CDR2 is SYDVKM in the germline V gene. The ends were cut back, 2 bases at V and 1 base at J, with 5 bases in the middle. Combining the CDR3 with reference TRBV28 and TRBJ1-1 gives the whole variable domain DVKVTQSSRYLVKRTGEKVFLECVQDMDHENMFWYRQDPGLGLRLIYFSYDVKMKEKGDIPEGYSVSREKKERFSLILESASTNQTSMYLCASSLAGNTEAFFGQGTRLTVV.

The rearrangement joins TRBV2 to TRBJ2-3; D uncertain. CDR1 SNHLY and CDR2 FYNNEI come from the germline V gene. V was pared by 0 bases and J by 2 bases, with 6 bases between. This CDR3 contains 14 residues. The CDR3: CASSEAPITDTQYF. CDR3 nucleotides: TGTGCCAGCAGTGAAGCTCCTATCACAGATACGCAGTATTTT.

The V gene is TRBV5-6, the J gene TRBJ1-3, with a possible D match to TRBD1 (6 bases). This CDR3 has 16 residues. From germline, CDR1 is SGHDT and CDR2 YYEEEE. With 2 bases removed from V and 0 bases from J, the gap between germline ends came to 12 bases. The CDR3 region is CASSFRGPLSGNTIYF. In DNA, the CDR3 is TGTGCCAGCAGCTTCAGGGGTCCCCTCTCTGGAAACACCATATATTTT.

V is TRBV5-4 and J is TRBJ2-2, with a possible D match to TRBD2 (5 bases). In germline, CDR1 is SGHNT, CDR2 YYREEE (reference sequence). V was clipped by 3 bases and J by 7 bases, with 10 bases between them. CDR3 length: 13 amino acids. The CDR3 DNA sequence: TGTGCCAGCAGCTCAACCCGGGGCGGGGAGCTGTTTTTT. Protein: CASSSTRGGELFF.